This T cell receptor (beta chain) derives from a study of post-analysis software for immune sequencing data. Study findings and constraints: Normalized Chao1 diversity was significantly reduced in patients versus controls. Elevated frequency relative to controls characterized several TRBV segments in patients, TRBV5-6, TRBV5-1 and TRBV20-1 among them. Strong co-clustering by F measure was evident for samples that had been prepared in the same batch.

Prepared libraries of TCR beta cDNA carried unique molecular identifiers. From approximately 1 to 10 million T cells, roughly 0.5 million cDNA molecules were obtained. From the PCR reads, TCRdb called clonotypes with MiXCR, one entry per CDR3 protein. The table lists approximately 570,000 distinct CDR3 sequences, 44% of them singletons. The sample holds a few counts of this clonotype. Its antigen is unidentified. Trimming stripped 8 bases from V and 4 bases from J, with 11 bases between. From germline, CDR1 is MNHNS and CDR2 SASEGT. The length of the CDR3 is 12 residues. This receptor was identified in a girl between 5 and 17 years old with multiple sclerosis. Sample: blood. This sequence joins TRBV6-1 and TRBJ1-2; D may be TRBD1 (5 bases). The CDR3 protein is CASGGRIYGYTF. The CDR3 nucleotides read TGTGCCAGCGGGGGACGGATCTATGGCTACACCTTC.